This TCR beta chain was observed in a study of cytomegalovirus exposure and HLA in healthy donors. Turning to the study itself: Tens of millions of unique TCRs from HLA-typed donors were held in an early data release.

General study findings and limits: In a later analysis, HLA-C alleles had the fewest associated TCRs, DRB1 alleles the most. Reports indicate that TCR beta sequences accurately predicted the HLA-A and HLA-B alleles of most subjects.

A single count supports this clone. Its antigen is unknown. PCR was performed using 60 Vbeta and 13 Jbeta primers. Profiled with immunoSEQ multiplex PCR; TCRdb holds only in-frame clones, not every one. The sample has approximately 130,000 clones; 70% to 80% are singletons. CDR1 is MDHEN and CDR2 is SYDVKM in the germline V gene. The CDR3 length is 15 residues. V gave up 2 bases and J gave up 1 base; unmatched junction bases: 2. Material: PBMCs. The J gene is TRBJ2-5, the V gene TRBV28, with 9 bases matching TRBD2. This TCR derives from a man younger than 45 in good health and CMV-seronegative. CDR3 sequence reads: CASSLASGVQETQYF. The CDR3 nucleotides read TGTGCCAGCAGTTTAGCTAGCGGGGTCCAAGAGACCCAGTACTTC.